The clone carrying this T cell receptor beta chain was detected only a few times. The sample belongs to a study of beta chain features in type 1 diabetes. Isolated RNA was reverse transcribed in full, so expressed TCRB transcripts were sequenced. Measured with immunoSEQ multiplex PCR; TCRdb has only the in-frame clones, and not every one. The sample has 130,000 to 150,000 clones, approximately 9.2% seen once. Trimming cost V 5 bases and J 0 bases, with 11 bases left between them. Germline CDR1 and CDR2: LGHNA and YSLEER. There are 15 residues in the CDR3. The chain combines TRBV4-3 with TRBJ2-1; D is possibly TRBD1 (5 bases). Sequenced: central memory CD4+ T cells from blood. This sequence originates from a man between 18 and 35 years old in good health. The DNA of the CDR3 is TGCGCCAGCAGCACCACAGGAAGCTCCTACAATGAGCAGTTCTTC. Translated, it gives CASSTTGSSYNEQFF.